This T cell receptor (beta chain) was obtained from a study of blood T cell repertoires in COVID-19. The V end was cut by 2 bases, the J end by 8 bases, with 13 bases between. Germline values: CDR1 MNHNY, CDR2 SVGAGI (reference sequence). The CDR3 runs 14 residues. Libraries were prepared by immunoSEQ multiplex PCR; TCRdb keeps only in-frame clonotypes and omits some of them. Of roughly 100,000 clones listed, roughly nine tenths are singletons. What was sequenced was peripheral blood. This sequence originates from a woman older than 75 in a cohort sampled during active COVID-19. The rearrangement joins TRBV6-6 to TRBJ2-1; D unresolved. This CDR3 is CASSYPPDRDEQFF. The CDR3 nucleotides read TGTGCCAGCAGTTACCCGCCAGATCGGGATGAGCAGTTCTTC.